There are a few counts of the clone carrying this T cell receptor beta chain. The germline V gene encodes CDR1 SEHNR and CDR2 FQNEAQ (reference sequence). There are 16 residues in the CDR3. The J segment lost 4 bases and the V segment lost 7 bases, leaving 10 bases of the junction unmatched. TCRdb fed the 5' RACE reads into MiXCR, producing one record per CDR3 protein. This sample yields 25,000 to 40,000 distinct CDR3 sequences, of which around a quarter are seen a single time; around 4.1% belongs to the top ten. What was sequenced was memory CD4+ T cells sorted from blood. The subset is: memory CD4+ T cells, CD4+CD45RO+CD25-. The TCR was taken from a female donor with breast cancer. V is TRBV7-9 and J is TRBJ2-3, with TRBD2 identical over 11 bases. The CDR3 DNA sequence: TGTGCCAGCACTCTCTTGGGACTAGCGGAAGCAGATACGCAGTATTTT. Translating gives CASTLLGLAEADTQYF.